This T cell receptor (beta chain) emerged from a study of cytomegalovirus exposure and HLA in healthy donors. Findings and limits, study-wide: The study labeled fewer than 200 TCR beta chains cytomegalovirus-associated. Excluded: some indistinguishable V segments such as TRBV6-2 and TRBV6-3. In an earlier analysis, most TCR beta V segments were productive about 87% or about 30% of the time.

In the case of this clone: Antigen specificity is unknown.

The V gene's germline CDR1 is LGHNT and CDR2 FRNRAP. This CDR3 region has 16 residues. V lost 0 bases to trimming and J lost 6 bases, with 14 bases between them. The PCR had 60 Vbeta and 13 Jbeta primers. TCRdb keeps only in-frame clones here, not all; method: immunoSEQ multiplex PCR. The sample lists roughly 110,000 clones; 70% were seen once. Sequencing used PBMCs. The sequence was collected from a man younger than 45 in good health and CMV-seropositive. The genes are TRBV12-5 and TRBJ2-2; maybe TRBD2 (5 bases). CDR3: CASGLVLVLGAGELFF. Here the CDR3 DNA reads TGTGCTAGTGGTTTGGTACTCGTCCTGGGAGCCGGGGAGCTGTTTTTT.